The subject of this entry is one TCR beta chain. Antigen unknown. TCRdb redid the calling of the reads with MiXCR, one entry per CDR3 protein. The sample consists of a few hundred thousand distinct CDR3 sequences, 33% of them appearing once. This sample is part of a study of T cell repertoires in cytomegalovirus infection. Study-wide context: From public TCR beta signatures came an indication of both CMV infection and matching HLA type.

Study-wide results and caveats: Summed frequency of public TCR beta families distinguished CMV carriers with the relevant HLA.

This CDR3 spans 14 amino acids. Trimming cost V 4 bases and J 3 bases; bases outside gene matches: 2. Germline CDR1 and CDR2: SNHLY and FYNNEI. This specimen consisted of cultured PBMCs, obtained from culture after CMV antigen stimulation. The V gene is TRBV2, the J gene TRBJ2-1, with TRBD2 matching 8 bases. The receptor's source is a human donor in good health (CMV status not recorded). Some clones in this sample may be carry-over from other donors' samples. This CDR3 is CASSGGLGYNEQFF. As DNA, the CDR3 is TGTGCCAGCAGTGGGGGACTAGGCTACAATGAGCAGTTCTTC. Complete variable domain (other parts from reference TRBV2 and TRBJ2-1): EPEVTQTPSHQVTQMGQEVILRCVPISNHLYFYWYRQILGQKVEFLVSFYNNEISEKSEIFDDQFSVERPDGSNFTLKIRSTKLEDSAMYFCASSGGLGYNEQFFGPGTRLTVL.